The rows below give T cell receptor beta chains drawn from one sample of a study of blood T cell repertoires in COVID-19. Some clones are missing from TCRdb's copy, which holds only in-frame ones; the method was immunoSEQ multiplex PCR. The profile shows a few hundred thousand clones, 86% of them singletons. Sequencing was carried out using PBMCs or T cells enriched from blood (not recorded which). The receptors were sampled from a woman in her 30s who had been exposed to COVID-19. The conserved cysteine and the conserved F or W are not part of the CDR3 here. Size values are once, few and many counts, or a class for expanded clones, and some rows have none.

v_call clone_size cdr3_length cdr3_aa
TRBV19 NA 14 ASSGGRRDREEKLF
TRBV6-5 NA 14 ASSYSTGQAYNEQF
TRBV5-1 NA 11 ASSFGGVGEQY
TRBV19 NA 12 ASLAGQGNTEAF
TRBV10-3 NA 13 AISQQGINNSPLH
TRBV5-1 few 12 ASSLRGANTEAF
TRBV24-1 NA 13 ATSDSPTGDGGYT
TRBV5-8 once 13 ASSRSGGSTDTQY
TRBV24-1 NA 12 ATSGRNSNQPQH
TRBV5-8 once 14 ASSFLRGEETDTQY
TRBV4-1 NA 13 ASSLSTGGWTEAF
TRBV18 NA 12 ASSLTGPSYGYT
TRBV27 NA 11 ASSAGQGAEAF
TRBV18 NA 13 ASSPRQGDSYEQY
TRBV5-1 few 12 ASSLGSQGTEAF
TRBV11-3 NA 13 ASSLEGRGPDIQY
TRBV2 NA 10 ASTPGYTEAF
TRBV11-3 NA 12 ASSRDRENYGYT
TRBV5-1 few 12 ASSLTNSGNTIY